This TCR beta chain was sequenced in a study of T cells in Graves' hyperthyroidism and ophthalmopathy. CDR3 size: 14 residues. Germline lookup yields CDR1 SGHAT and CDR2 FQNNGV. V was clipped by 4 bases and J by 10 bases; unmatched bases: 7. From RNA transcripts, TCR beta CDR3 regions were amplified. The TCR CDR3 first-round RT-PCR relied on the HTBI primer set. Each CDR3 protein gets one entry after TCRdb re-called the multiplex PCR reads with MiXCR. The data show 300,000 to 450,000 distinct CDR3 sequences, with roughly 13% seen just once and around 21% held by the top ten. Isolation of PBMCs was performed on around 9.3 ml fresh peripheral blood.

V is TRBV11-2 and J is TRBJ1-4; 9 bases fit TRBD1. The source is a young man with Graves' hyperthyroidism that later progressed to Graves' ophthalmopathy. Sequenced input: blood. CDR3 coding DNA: TGTGCCAGCAGCTCCCCCACAGGGGGCGGAAAACTGTTTTTT. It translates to CASSSPTGGGKLFF.